This T cell receptor (beta chain) was recorded in a study of cytomegalovirus exposure and HLA in healthy donors (dated by TCRdb to the late 2010s). As for the study more broadly: According to a later analysis, one platform produced both the 100 to 150 validation repertoires and the 620 or so repertoires of the first cohort. The study aimed to test whether signatures of past pathogen exposure could be identified by cataloging public T cell receptors. In addition to the first cohort of hundreds of subjects, a separate validation cohort of approximately 130 different subjects was used. To predict cytomegalovirus infection status, the study combined high-throughput TCR immunosequencing, statistical association of individual TCRs with disease status, and machine learning.

Broader findings and caveats from the paper: Subsequent analysis determined that TCRs grouped into clusters in the first cohort also showed a tendency toward co-occurrence across the 90 to 150 validation repertoires, and about 94% of cluster scores exceeded 0. Cytomegalovirus status was reported to be diagnosed by the classifier with high specificity and sensitivity in both the original and validation cohorts. The authors suggested that the approach could potentially be extended to other disease states and immunological phenotypes. Across donors, most TCR sequences were observed very rarely, whereas some public TCRs were present in many individuals. A few of the identified cytomegalovirus-associated TCR beta chains were confirmed in vitro to be specific for cytomegalovirus antigens. A later analysis lacked HLA typing for the validation cohort, so it scored co-occurrence in that cohort across all 110 or so repertoires. The study gave a list of 150 to 200 TCR beta chains associated with cytomegalovirus.

Note on this clone: Its cognate antigen has yet to be identified. No base quality information exists; no much larger clone differs at one position.

The library was prepared using the immunoSEQ multiplex PCR assay. As for how the authors treated the data: A statistical classification framework was built for diagnosing cytomegalovirus status from the catalog of TCR beta chain sequences. The table comes from immuneACCESS by way of TCRdb, which keeps in-frame sequences with V and J called. Part of the clones is missing from these tables; in studies checked, under half for an unresolved V gene and the rest for unknown reasons. V and J calls and clone size are as listed in that table; D and trimming were resolved from the DNA. Counted in this sample were over 100,000 clones; 75% to 90% of them appeared once. Jointly, the top ten make up 1.2% of the sample. The donors belonged to the validation cohort of over a hundred subjects, which was separate from the approximately 660-subject first cohort. Input material: PBMCs. The TCR sequence derives from a woman younger than 30 in good health and CMV-seronegative.

The bases read TGTGCCAGCAGAAGGATCGGGACAGGGAACACTGAAGCTTTCTTT. Translated, this is CASRRIGTGNTEAFF. The chain uses TRBV6-5 and TRBJ1-1, with 8 junctional bases fitting TRBD1. Measured from the cysteine to the phenylalanine, the CDR3 is 15 residues long. Just the 45-base CDR3 DNA is kept, in frame starting at base 1. The germline V end is reduced by 6 bases and the J end by 1 base; junction bases left unmatched: 7. The germline V gene yields MNHEY for CDR1 and SVGAGI for CDR2.